This TCR beta chain emerged from a study of T-cell reconstitution after alpha-beta-depleted transplantation in children. The sample holds many counts of this clonotype. A library of TCRbeta sequences, prepared with unique molecular identifiers, was generated. TCRdb fed the PCR reads into MiXCR, producing one record per CDR3 protein. This sample has roughly 200,000 distinct CDR3 sequences; approximately 11% occur once, and the top ten carry roughly 28%. This CDR3 has 18 amino acids. With 1 base clipped from V and 0 bases from J, the junction kept 5 bases outside the gene matches. Germline lookup yields CDR1 DFQATT and CDR2 SNEGSKA (reference sequence).

The chain has TRBV20-1 and TRBJ2-1; 14 positions match TRBD2. The sample was PBMCs, taken before TCRalphabeta/CD19-depleted stem cell transplant. This TCR was recovered from a child younger than two with acute myeloid leukemia, due to receive a stem cell transplant. CDR3 coding DNA: TGCAGTGCTAGAGCCGGGACTAGCGGGAGACTCTCCTACAATGAGCAGTTCTTC. Translating it yields CSARAGTSGRLSYNEQFF.